Below, one T cell receptor (beta chain) is given with its context. These data originate in a study of blood T cell repertoires in COVID-19. For the study at large: The study drew acute and convalescent COVID-19 samples from the United States, Italy and Spain. Sources were T cells, B-cell-depleted T cells, or PBMCs; the material itself was cDNA or gDNA.

Original handling: Amplification with reference gene primers provided the estimates of nucleated cell counts. Generated by immunoSEQ multiplex PCR, the TCRdb table keeps only in-frame clones and is missing some. V and J calls and clone size are as listed in that table; D and trimming were resolved from the DNA. The table has under 150,000 clones, around 81% seen once. The CDR3 spans 13 residues. Trimming left V 6 bases short and J 4 bases short, with 9 bases between. Germline V gene data show CDR1 as KGHDR and CDR2 as SFDVKD. This chain joins TRBV24-1 and TRBJ1-5; D is uncertain. Sequencing was performed on peripheral blood. The origin of this receptor is a man in his forties with active or convalescent COVID-19. The CDR3: CATSRGPNQPQHF. The CDR3 coding sequence is TGTGCCACCAGTCGGGGTCCAAATCAGCCCCAGCATTTT.